This TCR beta chain originates from a study of radiotherapy plus CTLA-4 blockade in lung cancer. CDR3 length: 15 residues. Germline-derived CDR1 and CDR2 are SGHRS and YFSETQ. The V end lost 0 bases, the J end lost 2 bases, and 12 bases lay between the germline ends. Sequencing used immunoSEQ multiplex PCR; TCRdb keeps in-frame clones, though not all of them. The sample has around 110,000 clones, about four fifths seen once. The chain recombines TRBV5-1 with TRBJ2-7; D may be TRBD1 (8 bases). The starting material was peripheral blood, obtained from a patient treated with radiotherapy plus ipilimumab. This sequence was found in a human donor with non-small cell lung cancer that progressed on radiotherapy plus ipilimumab. Some clones in this sample may be carry-over from other donors' samples. This chain's CDR3 is CASSLGTGTTYEQYF. Written as DNA, the CDR3 is TGCGCCAGCAGCTTGGGGACAGGGACTACCTACGAGCAGTACTTC.